The present entry profiles one T cell receptor beta chain with its context. The data stem from a study of cytomegalovirus exposure and HLA in healthy donors. PCR used 60 Vbeta primers and 13 Jbeta primers. In the study's own analysis: As a later analysis found, there were approximately 80 million unique TCR beta chains, of which roughly 11 million were shared. Method: immunoSEQ multiplex PCR; TCRdb's copy keeps in-frame clones and lacks some. V and J calls and clone size are those listed in that table; D and trimming were worked out from the DNA. Here the sample spans some 180,000 clones, 76% being singletons. Germline CDR1 and CDR2: MNHNY and SVGAGI (reference sequence). This CDR3 has 13 amino acids. The ends were cut back, 6 bases at V and 4 bases at J, with 7 bases in the middle.

This rearrangement joins TRBV6-6 to TRBJ2-6; D not resolved. This TCR was recovered from a woman aged 30 to 39 in good health and CMV-seropositive. Specimen: PBMCs. The CDR3 nucleotides are TGTGCCAGCAGCAAAGCGGGGGCCAACGTCCTGACTTTC. This encodes CASSKAGANVLTF.